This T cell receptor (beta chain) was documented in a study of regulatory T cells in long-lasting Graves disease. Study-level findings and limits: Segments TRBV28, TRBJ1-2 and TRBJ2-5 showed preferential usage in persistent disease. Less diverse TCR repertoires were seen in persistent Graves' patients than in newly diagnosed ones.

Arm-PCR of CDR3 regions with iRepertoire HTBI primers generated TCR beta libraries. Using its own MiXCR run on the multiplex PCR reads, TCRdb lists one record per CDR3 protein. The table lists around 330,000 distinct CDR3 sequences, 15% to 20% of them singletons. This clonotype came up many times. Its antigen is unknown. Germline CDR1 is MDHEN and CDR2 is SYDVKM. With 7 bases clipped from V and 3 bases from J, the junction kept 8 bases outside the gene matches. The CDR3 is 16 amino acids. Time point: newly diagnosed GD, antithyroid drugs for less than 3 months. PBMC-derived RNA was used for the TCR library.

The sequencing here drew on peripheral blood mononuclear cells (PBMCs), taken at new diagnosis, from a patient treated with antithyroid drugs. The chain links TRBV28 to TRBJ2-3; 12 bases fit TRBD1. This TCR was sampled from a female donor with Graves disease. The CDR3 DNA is TGTGCCAGCAACCCGCTGGGACAGGGGGCAACAGATACGCAGTATTTT. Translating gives CASNPLGQGATDTQYF.